These 17 T cell receptor beta chains were all obtained from the same sample, sequenced in a study of T cell responses to AZD1222 COVID-19 vaccine. Method: immunoSEQ multiplex PCR; TCRdb's copy keeps in-frame clones and lacks some. This sample yields about 180,000 clones, of which approximately 90% are seen a single time; about 1.6% belongs to the top ten. The source material was peripheral blood, sampled on day 0 of AZD1222 vaccination. All receptors derive from an adult in good health.

The chain is built from TRBV18 and TRBJ1-4, with D unresolved. Germline-derived CDR1 and CDR2 are KGHSH and LQKENI. The ends were cut back, 8 bases at V and 3 bases at J, with 10 bases in the middle. CDR3 length equals 13 residues. The CDR3 loop is CASQVGANEKLFF. The CDR3 nucleotides read TGTGCCAGCCAGGTTGGGGCTAATGAAAAACTGTTTTTT.

The CDR3 spells CASSGDRGASYEQYF. As DNA, the CDR3 is TGTGCCAGCAGCGGGGACAGGGGGGCCTCCTACGAGCAGTACTTC. The V call is TRBV5-6, the J call TRBJ2-7; 11 positions match TRBD1. The J segment lost 0 bases and the V segment lost 4 bases, leaving 3 bases of the junction unmatched. This CDR3 has 15 amino acids. CDR1 SGHDT and CDR2 YYEEEE come from the germline V gene.

CDR3 nucleotide sequence: TGTGCCAGCAGCTTGATTTCGGGGGCGAAAGGCTATGGCTACACCTTC. Protein: CASSLISGAKGYGYTF. The chain combines TRBV5-6 with TRBJ1-2; D perhaps matches TRBD1 (6 bases). V lost 1 base and J lost 4, with 17 bases in between. The V gene's germline CDR1 is SGHDT and CDR2 YYEEEE. CDR3 size: 16 residues.

V and J are TRBV11-2 and TRBJ1-1; D gene uncertain. The CDR3 covers 12 residues. V was shortened by 1 base and J by 5 bases, with 5 bases between the two germline ends. The germline gives CDR1 SGHAT, CDR2 FQNNGV. The CDR3 nucleotides are TGTGCCAGCAGCTTAGGACGAACTGAAGCTTTCTTT. Protein sequence: CASSLGRTEAFF.

V gene TRBV19 combines with J gene TRBJ1-6; possibly TRBD1 for D (5 bases). Germline V gene data show CDR1 as LNHDA and CDR2 as SQIVND (reference sequence). The V gene lost 9 bases and the J gene lost 0 bases, with 15 bases spanning the gap. This CDR3 contains 16 residues. This chain's CDR3 is CASNLGGISYNSPLHF. As DNA, the CDR3 is TGTGCCAGCAATCTCGGGGGAATCTCCTATAATTCACCCCTCCACTTT.

This clone was seen only once. V gene TRBV11-2 combines with J gene TRBJ1-6; D ambiguous. V was shortened by 0 bases and J by 3 bases, with 9 bases between the two germline ends. The CDR3 loop spans 16 amino acids. Germline V lookup: CDR1 SGHAT, CDR2 FQNNGV. This chain's CDR3 is CASSLEGLRYNSPLHF. DNA for the CDR3: TGTGCCAGCAGCTTAGAAGGTCTTCGCTATAATTCACCCCTCCACTTT.

CDR3 amino acids: CASSLHGEQYF. The CDR3 coding sequence is TGTGCCAGCAGCTTGCACGGCGAGCAGTACTTC. The V gene is TRBV5-6, the J gene TRBJ2-7, with D uncertain. There are 11 residues in the CDR3. Germline V lookup: CDR1 SGHDT, CDR2 YYEEEE. The V gene lost 1 base and the J gene lost 6 bases, with 5 bases spanning the gap.

CDR3 sequence reads: CASSEAGTGNYGYTF. The CDR3 nucleotides are TGTGCCAGCAGTGAAGCCGGGACAGGGAACTATGGCTACACCTTC. The chain employs TRBV6-1 and TRBJ1-2; 9 nucleotides align to TRBD1. V was pared by 0 bases and J by 2 bases, with 1 base of the junction left unmatched. The CDR3 loop spans 15 amino acids. Per germline, CDR1 MNHNS and CDR2 SASEGT.

This chain joins TRBV24-1 and TRBJ2-3, with 7 bases aligning to TRBD2. CDR3 length: 15 residues. J lost 3 bases, V lost 0 bases, and 2 bases had no gene match. From germline, CDR1 is KGHDR and CDR2 SFDVKD. The CDR3 protein is CATSDLSGDTDTQYF. DNA for the CDR3: TGTGCCACCAGTGATTTGAGCGGGGATACAGATACGCAGTATTTT.

The chain uses TRBV4-1 and TRBJ2-7, with no clear D. CDR1 is MGHRA, CDR2 YSYEKL, per germline. The CDR3 consists of 14 residues. Trimming left V 2 bases short and J 0 bases short, with 8 bases between. The CDR3 is CASSQIGTSYEQYF. The CDR3 nucleotides are TGCGCCAGCAGCCAAATTGGCACCTCCTACGAGCAGTACTTC.

The chain links TRBV5-5 to TRBJ1-5; maybe TRBD1 (5 bases). This CDR3 contains 17 residues. The germline V gene encodes CDR1 SGHKS and CDR2 YYEKEE (reference sequence). Trimming shortened V by 1 base and J by 6 bases, and 20 bases separated the two germline ends. This CDR3 is CASSLSVSDTRGQPQHF. The CDR3 nucleotides are TGTGCCAGCAGCTTGTCAGTCTCGGACACCCGCGGTCAGCCCCAGCATTTT.

This chain connects TRBV28 to TRBJ2-7, with 11 bases that match TRBD1. From germline, CDR1 is MDHEN and CDR2 SYDVKM. The CDR3 is made up of 15 amino acids. V lost 6 bases to trimming and J lost 2 bases; unmatched junction nucleotides: 6. The CDR3 spells CASRIGQGATYEQYF. The CDR3, as DNA: TGTGCCAGCAGAATTGGACAGGGGGCTACCTACGAGCAGTACTTC.

The chain combines TRBV7-3 with TRBJ2-3; 9 bases fit TRBD2. The CDR3 sequence is 16 residues long. J lost 1 base, V lost 4 bases, and 6 bases had no gene match. The germline V gene has CDR1 SGHTA and CDR2 FQGTGA. CDR3 sequence reads: CASSYRTSEGTDTQYF. CDR3 nucleotides: TGTGCCAGCAGCTACCGGACTAGCGAAGGCACAGATACGCAGTATTTT.

The chain has TRBV11-2 and TRBJ1-2; no definite D call. V shed 0 bases and J shed 4 bases, with 9 bases lying between them. The CDR3 totals 14 residues. The V gene's germline CDR1 is SGHAT and CDR2 FQNNGV. DNA for the CDR3: TGTGCCAGCAGCTTAGATCGTGAGGGCTATGGCTACACCTTC. Translating it yields CASSLDREGYGYTF. Combining the CDR3 with reference TRBV11-2 and TRBJ1-2 gives the whole variable domain EAGVAQSPRYKIIEKRQSVAFWCNPISGHATLYWYQQILGQGPKLLIQFQNNGVVDDSQLPKDRFSAERLKGVDSTLKIQPAKLEDSAVYLCASSLDREGYGYTFGSGTRLTVV.

V and J are TRBV19 and TRBJ1-1, with D possibly matching TRBD1 (6 bases). The CDR3 has 10 residues. Looked up from germline, CDR1 is LNHDA and CDR2 is SQIVND (reference sequence). Between the trimmed V and J ends, which lost 3 bases and 13 bases, there was a span of 9 bases. The CDR3 protein is CASSMGTHFF. As DNA, the CDR3 is TGTGCCAGTAGTATGGGGACACATTTCTTT.

The rearrangement links TRBV7-9 to TRBJ1-2; D call uncertain. Trimming left V 1 base short and J 2 bases short, with 8 bases between. Germline values: CDR1 SEHNR, CDR2 FQNEAQ (reference sequence). The CDR3 runs 14 residues. Here the CDR3 DNA reads TGTGCCAGCAGCTTAGAAACGGGGAACTATGGCTACACCTTC. Its translation: CASSLETGNYGYTF.

The rearrangement uses TRBV6-5 and TRBJ1-5, with TRBD1 as a possible D gene (5 bases). V was clipped by 8 bases and J by 3 bases, with 11 bases between them. CDR3 length equals 13 residues. CDR1 and CDR2 (germline): MNHEY, SVGAGI. CDR3 in amino acids: CASRAGINQPQHF. The CDR3 DNA is TGTGCCAGCCGAGCAGGGATCAATCAGCCCCAGCATTTT.